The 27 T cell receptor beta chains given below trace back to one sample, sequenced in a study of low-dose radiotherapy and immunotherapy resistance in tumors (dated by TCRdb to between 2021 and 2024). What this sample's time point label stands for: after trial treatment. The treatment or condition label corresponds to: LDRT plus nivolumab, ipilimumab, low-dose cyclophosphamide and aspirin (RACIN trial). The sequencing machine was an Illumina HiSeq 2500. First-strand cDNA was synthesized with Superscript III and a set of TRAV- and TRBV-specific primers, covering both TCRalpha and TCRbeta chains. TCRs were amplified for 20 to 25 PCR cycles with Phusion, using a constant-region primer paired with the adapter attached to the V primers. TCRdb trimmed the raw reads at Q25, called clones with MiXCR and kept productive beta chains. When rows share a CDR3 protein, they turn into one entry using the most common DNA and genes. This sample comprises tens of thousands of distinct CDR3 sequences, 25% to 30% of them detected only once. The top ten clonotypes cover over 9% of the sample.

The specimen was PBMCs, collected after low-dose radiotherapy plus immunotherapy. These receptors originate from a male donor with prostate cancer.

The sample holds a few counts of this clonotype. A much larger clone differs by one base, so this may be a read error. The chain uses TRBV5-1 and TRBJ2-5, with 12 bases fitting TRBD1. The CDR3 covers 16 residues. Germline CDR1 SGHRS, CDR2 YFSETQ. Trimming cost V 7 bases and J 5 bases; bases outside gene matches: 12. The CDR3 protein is CASGLAPGQGAETQYF. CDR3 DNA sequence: TGCGCCAGCGGGCTGGCTCCGGGACAGGGGGCTGAGACCCAGTACTTC. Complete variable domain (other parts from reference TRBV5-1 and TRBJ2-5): KAGVTQTPRYLIKTRGQQVTLSCSPISGHRSVSWYQQTPGQGLQFLFEYFSETQRNKGNFPGRFSGRQFSNSRSEMNVSTLELGDSALYLCASGLAPGQGAETQYFGPGTRLLVL.

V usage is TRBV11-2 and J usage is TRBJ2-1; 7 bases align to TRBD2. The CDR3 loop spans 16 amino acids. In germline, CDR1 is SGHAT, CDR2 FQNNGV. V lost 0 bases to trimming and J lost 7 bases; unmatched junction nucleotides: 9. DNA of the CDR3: TGTGCCAGCAGCTTAGATCGGGCGGGGGTAGAAAATGAGCAGTTCTTC. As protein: CASSLDRAGVENEQFF.

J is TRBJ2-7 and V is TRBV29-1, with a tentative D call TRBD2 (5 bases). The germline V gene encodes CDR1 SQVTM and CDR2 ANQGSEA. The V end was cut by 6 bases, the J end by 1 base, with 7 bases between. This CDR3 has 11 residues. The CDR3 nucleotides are TGCAGCGTAGGACTTTCCTACGAGCAGTACTTC. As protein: CSVGLSYEQYF.

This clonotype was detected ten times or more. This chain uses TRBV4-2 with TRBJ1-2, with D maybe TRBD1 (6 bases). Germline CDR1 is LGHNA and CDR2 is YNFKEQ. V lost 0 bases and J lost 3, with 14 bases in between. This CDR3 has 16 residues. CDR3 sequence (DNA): TGTGCCAGCAGCCAAGATCCGGGGGCTGGAGACTATGGCTACACCTTC. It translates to CASSQDPGAGDYGYTF.

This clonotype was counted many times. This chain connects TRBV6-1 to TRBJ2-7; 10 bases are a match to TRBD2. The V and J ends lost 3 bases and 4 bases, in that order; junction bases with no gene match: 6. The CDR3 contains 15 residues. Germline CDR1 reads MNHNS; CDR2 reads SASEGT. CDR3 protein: CASSEDSGRFYEQYF. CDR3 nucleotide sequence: TGTGCCAGCAGTGAGGATAGCGGGAGGTTTTACGAGCAGTACTTC.

CDR3 bases: TGTGCCAGTAGTGCGGCGGGGGGCTTCACAGATACGCAGTATTTT. This sequence encodes CASSAAGGFTDTQYF. This chain connects TRBV19 to TRBJ2-3, with 8 bases fitting TRBD2. Germline lookup yields CDR1 LNHDA and CDR2 SQIVND (reference sequence). The CDR3 loop spans 15 amino acids. V trimming: 5 bases; J trimming: 2 bases; junction bases outside the gene matches: 6.

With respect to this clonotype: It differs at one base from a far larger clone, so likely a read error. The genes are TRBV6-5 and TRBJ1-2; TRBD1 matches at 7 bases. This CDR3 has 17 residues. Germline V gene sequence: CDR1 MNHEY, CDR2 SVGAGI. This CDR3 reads CACSDTTGTAFFYGYTF. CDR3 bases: TGTGCCTGCAGTGATACCACCGGGACAGCCTTCTTCTATGGCTACACCTTC.

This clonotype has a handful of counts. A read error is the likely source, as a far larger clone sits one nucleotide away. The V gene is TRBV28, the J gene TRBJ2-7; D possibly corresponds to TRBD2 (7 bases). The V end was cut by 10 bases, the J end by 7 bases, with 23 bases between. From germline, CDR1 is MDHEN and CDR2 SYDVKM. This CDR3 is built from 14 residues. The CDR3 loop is CATTEGGYNNEQYF. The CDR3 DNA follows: TGTGCCACCACCGAGGGGGGGTACAACAATGAGCAGTACTTC.

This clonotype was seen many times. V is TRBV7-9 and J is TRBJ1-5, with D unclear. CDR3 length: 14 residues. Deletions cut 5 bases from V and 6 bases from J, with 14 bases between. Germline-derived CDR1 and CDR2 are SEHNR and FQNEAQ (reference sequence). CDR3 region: CASSLAGVTQPQHF. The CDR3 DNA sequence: TGTGCCAGCAGCCTGGCCGGCGTGACTCAGCCCCAGCATTTT.

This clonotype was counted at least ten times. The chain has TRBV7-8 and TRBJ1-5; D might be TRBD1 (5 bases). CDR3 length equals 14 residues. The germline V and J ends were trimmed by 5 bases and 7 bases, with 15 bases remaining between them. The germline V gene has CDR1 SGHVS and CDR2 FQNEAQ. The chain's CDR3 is CASSAWTYPQPQHF. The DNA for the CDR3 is TGTGCCAGCAGCGCTTGGACATACCCGCAGCCCCAGCATTTT.

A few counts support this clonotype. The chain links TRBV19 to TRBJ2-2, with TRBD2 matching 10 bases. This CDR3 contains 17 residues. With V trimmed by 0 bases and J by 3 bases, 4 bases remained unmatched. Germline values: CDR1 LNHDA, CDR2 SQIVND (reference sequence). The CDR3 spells CASSIESGRAYTGELFF. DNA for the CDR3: TGTGCCAGTAGTATAGAAAGCGGGAGGGCCTACACCGGGGAGCTGTTTTTT. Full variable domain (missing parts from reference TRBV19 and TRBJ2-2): DGGITQSPKYLFRKEGQNVTLSCEQNLNHDAMYWYRQDPGQGLRLIYYSQIVNDFQKGDIAEGYSVSREKKESFPLTVTSAQKNPTAFYLCASSIESGRAYTGELFFGEGSRLTVL.

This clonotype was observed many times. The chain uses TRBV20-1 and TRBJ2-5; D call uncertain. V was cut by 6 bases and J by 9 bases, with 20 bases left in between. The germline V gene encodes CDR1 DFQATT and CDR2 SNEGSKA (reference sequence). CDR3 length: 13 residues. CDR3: CSASDHGSGAQYF. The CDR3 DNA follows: TGCAGTGCCTCGGACCACGGAAGTGGGGCCCAGTACTTC.

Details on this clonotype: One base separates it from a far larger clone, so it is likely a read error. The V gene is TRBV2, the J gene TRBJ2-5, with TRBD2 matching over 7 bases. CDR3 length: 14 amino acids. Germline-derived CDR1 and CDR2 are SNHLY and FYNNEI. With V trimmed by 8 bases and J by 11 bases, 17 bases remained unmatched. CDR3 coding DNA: TGTGCCAGCGCTGACCCGACTAGCTACAATGAGCAGTACTTC. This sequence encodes CASADPTSYNEQYF.

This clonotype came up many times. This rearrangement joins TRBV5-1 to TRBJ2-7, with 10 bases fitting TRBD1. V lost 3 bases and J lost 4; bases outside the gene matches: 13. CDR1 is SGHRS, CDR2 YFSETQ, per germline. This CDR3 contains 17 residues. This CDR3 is CASSSQGTGVSTYEQYF. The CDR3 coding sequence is TGCGCCAGCAGCTCCCAAGGGACAGGGGTTTCGACTTACGAGCAGTACTTC.

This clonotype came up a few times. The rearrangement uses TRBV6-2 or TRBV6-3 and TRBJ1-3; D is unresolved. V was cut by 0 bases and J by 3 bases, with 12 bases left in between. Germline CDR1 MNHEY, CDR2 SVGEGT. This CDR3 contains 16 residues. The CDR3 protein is CASSYSRRPRGNTIYF. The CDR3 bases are TGTGCCAGCAGTTACTCGCGACGGCCTCGTGGAAACACCATATATTTT.

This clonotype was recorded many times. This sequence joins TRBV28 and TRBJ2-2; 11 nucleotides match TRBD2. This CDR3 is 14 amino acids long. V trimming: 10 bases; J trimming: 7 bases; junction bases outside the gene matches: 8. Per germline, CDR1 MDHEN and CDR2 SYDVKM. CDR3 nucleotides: TGTGCCACCCCTAGCGGGAGGTTCAACGGGGAGCTGTTTTTT. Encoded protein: CATPSGRFNGELFF. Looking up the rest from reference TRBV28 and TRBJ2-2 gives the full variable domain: DVKVTQSSRYLVKRTGEKVFLECVQDMDHENMFWYRQDPGLGLRLIYFSYDVKMKEKGDIPEGYSVSREKKERFSLILESASTNQTSMYLCATPSGRFNGELFFGEGSRLTVL.

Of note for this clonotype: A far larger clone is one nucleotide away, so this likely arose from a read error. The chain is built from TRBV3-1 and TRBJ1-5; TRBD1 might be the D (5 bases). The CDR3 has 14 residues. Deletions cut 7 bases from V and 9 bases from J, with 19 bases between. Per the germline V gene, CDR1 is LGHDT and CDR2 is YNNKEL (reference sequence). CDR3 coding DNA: TGTGCCAGCACCGCAGGTGGGGGTACAGGGCCCCAGCATTTT. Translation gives CASTAGGGTGPQHF.

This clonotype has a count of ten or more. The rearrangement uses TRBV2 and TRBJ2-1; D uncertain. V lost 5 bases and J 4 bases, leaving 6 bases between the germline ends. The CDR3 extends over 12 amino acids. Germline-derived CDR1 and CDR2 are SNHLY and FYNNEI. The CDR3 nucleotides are TGTGCCAGCAGTCCTAGTTACAATGAGCAGTTCTTC. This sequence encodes CASSPSYNEQFF.

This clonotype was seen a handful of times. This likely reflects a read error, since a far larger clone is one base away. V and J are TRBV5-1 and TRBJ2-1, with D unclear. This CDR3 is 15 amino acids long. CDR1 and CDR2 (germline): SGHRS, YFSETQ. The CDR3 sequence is CASSLSGPGYNEQFF. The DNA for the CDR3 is TGTGCCAGCAGCTTGTCCGGGCCGGGCTACAATGAGCAGTTCTTC.

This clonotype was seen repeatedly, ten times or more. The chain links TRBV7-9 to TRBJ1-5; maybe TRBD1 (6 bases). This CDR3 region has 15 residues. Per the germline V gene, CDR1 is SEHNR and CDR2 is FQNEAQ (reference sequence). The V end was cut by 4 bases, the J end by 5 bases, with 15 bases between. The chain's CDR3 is CASSSEGGGYQPQHF. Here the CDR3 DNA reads TGTGCCAGCAGCTCCGAGGGGGGAGGTTATCAGCCCCAGCATTTT.

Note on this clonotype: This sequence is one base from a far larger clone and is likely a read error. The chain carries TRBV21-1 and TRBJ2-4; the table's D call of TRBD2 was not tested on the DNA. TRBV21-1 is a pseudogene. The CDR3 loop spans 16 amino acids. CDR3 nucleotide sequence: TGTGCCAGCAGCGCCTTACTAGCGGGAGTAAGTAATGAGCAGTACTTC. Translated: CASSALLAGVSNEQYF.

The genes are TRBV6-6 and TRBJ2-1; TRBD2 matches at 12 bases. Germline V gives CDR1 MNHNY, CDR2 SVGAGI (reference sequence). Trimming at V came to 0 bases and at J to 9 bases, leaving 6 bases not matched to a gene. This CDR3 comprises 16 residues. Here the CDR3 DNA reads TGTGCCAGCAGTTACTCGACTAGCGGGAGTCGAGGTGAGCAGTTCTTC. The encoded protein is CASSYSTSGSRGEQFF.

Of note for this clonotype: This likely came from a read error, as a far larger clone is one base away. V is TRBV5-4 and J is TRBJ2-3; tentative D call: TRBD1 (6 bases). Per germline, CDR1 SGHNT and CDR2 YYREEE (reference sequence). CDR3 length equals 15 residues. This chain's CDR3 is CVSSLNRVSTDTQYF. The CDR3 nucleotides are TGTGTCAGCAGCCTAAACAGGGTCAGCACAGATACGCAGTATTTT.

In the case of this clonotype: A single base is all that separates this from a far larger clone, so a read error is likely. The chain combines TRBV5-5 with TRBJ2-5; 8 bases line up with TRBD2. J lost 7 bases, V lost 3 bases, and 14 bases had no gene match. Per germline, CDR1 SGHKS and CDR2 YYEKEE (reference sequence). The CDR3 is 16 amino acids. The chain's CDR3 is CASSSPEERGSPTQYF. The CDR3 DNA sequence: TGTGCCAGCAGCTCTCCTGAGGAGCGGGGGAGTCCGACCCAGTACTTC.

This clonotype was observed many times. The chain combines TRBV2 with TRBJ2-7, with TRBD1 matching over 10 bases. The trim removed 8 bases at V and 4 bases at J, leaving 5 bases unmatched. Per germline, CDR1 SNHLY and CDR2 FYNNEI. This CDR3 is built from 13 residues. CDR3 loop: CASDRGREYEQYF. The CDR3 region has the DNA TGTGCCAGCGACAGGGGGCGCGAGTACGAGCAGTACTTC.

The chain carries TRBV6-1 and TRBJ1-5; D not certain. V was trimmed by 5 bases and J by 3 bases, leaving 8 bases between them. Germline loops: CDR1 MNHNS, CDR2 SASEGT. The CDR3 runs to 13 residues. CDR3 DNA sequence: TGTGCCAGCAGTCCGAACCTCAATCAGCCCCAGCATTTT. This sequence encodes CASSPNLNQPQHF.

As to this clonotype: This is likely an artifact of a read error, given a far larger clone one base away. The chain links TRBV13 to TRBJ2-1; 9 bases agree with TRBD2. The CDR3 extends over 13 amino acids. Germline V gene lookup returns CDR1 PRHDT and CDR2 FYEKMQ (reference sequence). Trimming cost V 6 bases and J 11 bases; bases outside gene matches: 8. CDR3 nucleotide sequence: TGTGCCAGCAGTAGGACTAGCGTGGGAAAGCAGTTCTTC. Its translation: CASSRTSVGKQFF. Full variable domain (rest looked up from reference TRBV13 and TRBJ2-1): AAGVIQSPRHLIKEKRETATLKCYPIPRHDTVYWYQQGPGQDPQFLISFYEKMQSDKGSIPDRFSAQQFSDYHSELNMSSLELGDSALYFCASSRTSVGKQFFGPGTRLTVL.